This T cell receptor (beta chain) was sequenced in a study of response to subunit inactivated influenza vaccine. Notes on the study in general: Each seasonal influenza vaccination recruits few new T cells, the authors suggested.

CDR1 and CDR2 from the germline V gene are LGHNA and YNFKEQ. This CDR3 region has 16 residues. J lost 0 bases, V lost 0 bases, and 5 bases had no gene match. This clonotype was observed a few times. Antigen unknown. Each CDR3 protein gets one entry after TCRdb re-called the RT-PCR reads with MiXCR. The sample has roughly 760,000 distinct CDR3 sequences, 20% to 25% seen once; the top ten hold approximately 10%. The rearrangement uses TRBV4-2 and TRBJ2-7; 7 nucleotides agree with TRBD1. This specimen was PBMCs from blood, taken 4 to 6 days after vaccination. This receptor was taken from a man aged 45-60 years who received an inactivated influenza vaccine. CDR3 in amino acids: CASSQDGKGASYEQYF. The CDR3 bases are TGTGCCAGCAGCCAAGATGGAAAGGGGGCCTCCTACGAGCAGTACTTC.